This TCR beta chain derives from a study of PD-1 blockade in classical Hodgkin lymphoma. Broader study findings: With respect to the repertoire differences, their causes, possibly disease activity or prior therapy, remain undefined. When set against healthy donors, newly diagnosed patients were reported to show lower baseline TCR diversity. After ASCT, patients who started nivolumab under 1 year later were excluded. Complete responders showed a baseline diversity that resembled the diversity of newly diagnosed patients.

Clones were sequenced by immunoSEQ multiplex PCR, and TCRdb holds only the in-frame ones, with some missing. In the table there are about 20,000 clones, about 80% of which are singletons. Comment on this clone: Its antigen is not known.

The time point here: cycle 4 day 1 (C4D1), after around six weeks of nivolumab. Exposure to brentuximab vedotin varied, and each patient had relapsed following autologous stem cell transplantation. The source of this sequence is a human donor with classical Hodgkin lymphoma. Sequencing was performed on peripheral blood mononuclear cells (PBMCs), taken before the fourth cycle of nivolumab.

CDR3 protein: CASIGGIEAFF. The CDR3 coding sequence is TGTGCCAGCATTGGGGGGATTGAAGCTTTCTTT. The rearrangement joins TRBV6-1 to TRBJ1-1; tentatively, D is TRBD1 (5 bases). Germline CDR1 reads MNHNS; CDR2 reads SASEGT. The CDR3 is 11 amino acids. V lost 7 bases and J 7 bases, leaving 10 bases between the germline ends.